This is a list of T cell receptor beta chains from one sample in a study of coeliac disease. Data came from immunoSEQ multiplex PCR; TCRdb stores just in-frame clones and leaves some out. The sample gives 4,000 to 5,000 clones, 72% of which show up once; 5.5% to 7.5% is in the top ten. The sample comprised lymphocytes from the gut lamina propria. Source of these receptors: a man between 18 and 35 years old with celiac disease on a gluten-free diet. Both conserved end residues are part of each CDR3. The order of the fields is clone size, V gene, J gene, D gene, CDR3 protein, CDR3 DNA. D genes are given only for firm matches. Clone sizes are given selectively: once, few, many, or a class where the clone is expanded.

abundance: .; v_gene: TRBV10-3; j_gene: TRBJ1-6; d_gene: TRBD1; CDR3aa: CAISSGQVDLGLSSPLHF; CDR3nt: TGTGCCATCAGTTCGGGACAGGTAGATTTGGGGCTATCTTCACCCCTCCACTTT
abundance: .; v_gene: TRBV6-5; j_gene: TRBJ1-3; d_gene: .; CDR3aa: CASSYRTNSGNTIYF; CDR3nt: TGTGCCAGCAGTTACCGGACAAACTCTGGAAACACCATATATTTT
abundance: .; v_gene: TRBV6-6; j_gene: TRBJ2-2; d_gene: TRBD1; CDR3aa: CASRTGGNTGELFF; CDR3nt: TGTGCCAGCAGAACAGGGGGCAACACCGGGGAGCTGTTTTTT
abundance: .; v_gene: TRBV21-1; j_gene: TRBJ2-7; d_gene: .; CDR3aa: CASSPYEQYF; CDR3nt: TGTGCCAGCAGCCCATACGAGCAGTACTTC
abundance: .; v_gene: TRBV28; j_gene: TRBJ1-1; d_gene: .; CDR3aa: CASSLSNSRAFF; CDR3nt: TGTGCCAGCAGTTTGTCTAACTCCCGAGCTTTCTTT
abundance: .; v_gene: TRBV9; j_gene: TRBJ2-5; d_gene: TRBD1; CDR3aa: CASSTSTGGGETQYF; CDR3nt: TGTGCCAGCAGCACATCAACAGGGGGAGGAGAGACCCAGTACTTC
abundance: .; v_gene: TRBV19; j_gene: TRBJ2-5; d_gene: .; CDR3aa: CASSGGRGETQYF; CDR3nt: TGTGCCAGTAGCGGTGGGCGGGGAGAGACCCAGTACTTC
abundance: few; v_gene: TRBV4-1; j_gene: TRBJ2-3; d_gene: .; CDR3aa: CASSRGATDTQYF; CDR3nt: TGCGCCAGCAGCCGCGGGGCCACAGATACGCAGTATTTT
abundance: .; v_gene: TRBV7-3; j_gene: TRBJ1-1; d_gene: .; CDR3aa: CASSQREDTNTEAFF; CDR3nt: TGTGCCAGCAGCCAAAGGGAGGATACGAACACTGAAGCTTTCTTT
abundance: .; v_gene: TRBV11-2; j_gene: TRBJ1-2; d_gene: TRBD1; CDR3aa: CASSVGTGATGYTF; CDR3nt: TGTGCCAGCAGCGTAGGGACAGGGGCTACTGGCTACACCTTC
abundance: .; v_gene: TRBV15; j_gene: TRBJ2-2; d_gene: .; CDR3aa: CATSREQPPRSGELFF; CDR3nt: TGTGCCACCAGCAGAGAGCAACCTCCCCGGTCCGGGGAGCTGTTTTTT
abundance: .; v_gene: TRBV7-9; j_gene: TRBJ2-5; d_gene: .; CDR3aa: CASSLVKGRGETQYF; CDR3nt: TGTGCCAGCAGCTTAGTGAAGGGGCGGGGAGAGACCCAGTACTTC
abundance: .; v_gene: TRBV4-3; j_gene: TRBJ1-2; d_gene: TRBD1; CDR3aa: CASSQKPPTGTGYAYGYTF; CDR3nt: TGCGCCAGCAGCCAGAAACCTCCTACCGGGACAGGGTACGCCTATGGCTACACCTTC
abundance: .; v_gene: TRBV2; j_gene: TRBJ2-1; d_gene: TRBD2; CDR3aa: CASSPQLAGEANEQFF; CDR3nt: TGTGCCAGCAGTCCTCAACTAGCGGGGGAGGCCAATGAGCAGTTCTTC
abundance: .; v_gene: TRBV7-2; j_gene: TRBJ1-6; d_gene: TRBD1; CDR3aa: CASSTGQGGKNSPLHF; CDR3nt: TGTGCCAGCAGCACGGGACAGGGGGGGAAAAATTCACCCCTCCACTTT
abundance: .; v_gene: TRBV7-2; j_gene: TRBJ1-5; d_gene: .; CDR3aa: CASSLQGSQPQHF; CDR3nt: TGTGCCAGCAGCTTACAGGGAAGTCAGCCCCAGCATTTT
abundance: .; v_gene: TRBV7-2; j_gene: TRBJ2-1; d_gene: TRBD2; CDR3aa: CASSLELAGGNEQFF; CDR3nt: TGTGCCAGCAGCTTAGAACTAGCGGGGGGCAATGAGCAGTTCTTC
abundance: .; v_gene: TRBV7-2; j_gene: TRBJ1-5; d_gene: TRBD1; CDR3aa: CASSLSEGAGQPQHF; CDR3nt: TGTGCCAGCAGCTTAAGTGAGGGGGCAGGACAGCCCCAGCATTTT
abundance: .; v_gene: TRBV16; j_gene: TRBJ2-4; d_gene: TRBD1; CDR3aa: CASSRGQGVSKNIQYF; CDR3nt: TGTGCCAGCAGCCGAGGACAGGGGGTGTCCAAAAACATTCAGTACTTC
abundance: .; v_gene: TRBV7-9; j_gene: TRBJ2-7; d_gene: .; CDR3aa: CASSEAREQYF; CDR3nt: TGTGCCAGCAGCGAGGCCCGCGAGCAGTACTTC
abundance: .; v_gene: TRBV29-1; j_gene: TRBJ1-1; d_gene: TRBD1; CDR3aa: CSVEQGARGAFF; CDR3nt: TGCAGCGTTGAACAGGGGGCGCGCGGAGCTTTCTTT
abundance: .; v_gene: TRBV6-5; j_gene: TRBJ2-3; d_gene: .; CDR3aa: CASSEVFGTDTQYF; CDR3nt: TGTGCCAGCAGCGAGGTGTTTGGCACAGATACGCAGTATTTT
abundance: .; v_gene: TRBV6-4; j_gene: TRBJ2-1; d_gene: .; CDR3aa: CASSDPAGGGASNEQFF; CDR3nt: TGTGCCAGCAGTGATCCAGCAGGAGGGGGGGCCTCTAATGAGCAGTTCTTC
abundance: .; v_gene: TRBV11-2; j_gene: TRBJ2-7; d_gene: .; CDR3aa: CASSFGRVFSYEQYF; CDR3nt: TGTGCCAGCAGCTTTGGGCGGGTCTTCTCCTACGAGCAGTACTTC
abundance: .; v_gene: TRBV7-2; j_gene: TRBJ1-1; d_gene: TRBD1; CDR3aa: CASSSTSGTGGTEAFF; CDR3nt: TGTGCCAGCAGCTCAACATCCGGGACAGGGGGCACTGAAGCTTTCTTT
abundance: once; v_gene: TRBV19; j_gene: TRBJ1-2; d_gene: TRBD1; CDR3aa: CASSAFPGQVNYVYTF; CDR3nt: TGTGCCAGTAGTGCCTTCCCGGGACAGGTAAACTATGTCTACACCTTC
abundance: once; v_gene: TRBV19; j_gene: TRBJ1-5; d_gene: .; CDR3aa: CASSNPPVRSNQPQHF; CDR3nt: TGTGCCAGTAGTAACCCTCCGGTACGTAGCAATCAGCCCCAGCATTTT
abundance: few; v_gene: TRBV19; j_gene: TRBJ2-1; d_gene: TRBD1; CDR3aa: CASSRDRGDEQFF; CDR3nt: TGTGCCAGTAGTAGGGACAGGGGCGATGAGCAGTTCTTC
abundance: .; v_gene: TRBV5-1; j_gene: TRBJ2-7; d_gene: TRBD2; CDR3aa: CASSLRGDNEQYF; CDR3nt: TGCGCCAGCAGCTTACGGGGGGATAACGAGCAGTACTTC